Listed here is a single TCR beta chain. The antigen is not known. This record belongs to a study of cytomegalovirus exposure and HLA in healthy donors. Study-wide results and limits: Researchers reported that a few CMV-associated chains were confirmed in vitro as CMV antigen-specific.

Generated by immunoSEQ multiplex PCR, the TCRdb table keeps only in-frame clones and is missing some. The sample records approximately 180,000 clones, roughly 88% being singletons. Germline lookup yields CDR1 GTSNPN and CDR2 SVGIG (reference sequence). With V trimmed by 1 base and J by 0 bases, 11 bases remained unmatched. This CDR3 has 17 amino acids. Source material: PBMCs. The receptor's source is a woman aged 18 to 35 in good health and CMV-seronegative. V and J are TRBV30 and TRBJ2-7, with 8 positions matching TRBD1. For the CDR3, the DNA is TGTGCCTGGAGTGGAGGGAACCGGGACAGGAGCTCCTACGAGCAGTACTTC. As protein: CAWSGGNRDRSSYEQYF.